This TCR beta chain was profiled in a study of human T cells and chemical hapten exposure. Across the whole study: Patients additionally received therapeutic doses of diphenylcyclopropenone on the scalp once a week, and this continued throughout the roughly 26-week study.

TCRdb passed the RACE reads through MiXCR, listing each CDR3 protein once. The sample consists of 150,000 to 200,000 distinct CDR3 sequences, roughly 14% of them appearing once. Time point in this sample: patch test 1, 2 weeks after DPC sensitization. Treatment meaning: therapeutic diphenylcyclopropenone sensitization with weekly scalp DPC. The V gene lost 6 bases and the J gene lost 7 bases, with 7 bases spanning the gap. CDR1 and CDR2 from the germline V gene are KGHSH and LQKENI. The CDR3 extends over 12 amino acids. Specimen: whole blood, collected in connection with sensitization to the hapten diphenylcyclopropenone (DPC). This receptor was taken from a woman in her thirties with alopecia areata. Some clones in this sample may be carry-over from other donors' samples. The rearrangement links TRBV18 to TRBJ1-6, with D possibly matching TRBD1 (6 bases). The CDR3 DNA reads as TGTGCCAGCTCCACAGGGAATTCACCCCTCCACTTT. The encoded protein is CASSTGNSPLHF.